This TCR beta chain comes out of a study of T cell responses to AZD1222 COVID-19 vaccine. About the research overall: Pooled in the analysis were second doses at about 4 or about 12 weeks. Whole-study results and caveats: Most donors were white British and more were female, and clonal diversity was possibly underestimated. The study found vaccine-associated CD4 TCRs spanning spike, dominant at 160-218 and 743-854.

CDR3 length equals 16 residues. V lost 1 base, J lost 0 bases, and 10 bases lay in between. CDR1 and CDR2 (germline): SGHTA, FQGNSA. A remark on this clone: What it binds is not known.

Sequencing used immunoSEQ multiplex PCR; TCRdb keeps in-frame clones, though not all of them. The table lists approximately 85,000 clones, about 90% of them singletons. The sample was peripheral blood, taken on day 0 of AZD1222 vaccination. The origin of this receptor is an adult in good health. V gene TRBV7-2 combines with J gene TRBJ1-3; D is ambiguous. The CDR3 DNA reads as TGTGCCAGCAGCTTAGTCGGTCTGGGCTCTGGAAACACCATATATTTT. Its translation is CASSLVGLGSGNTIYF. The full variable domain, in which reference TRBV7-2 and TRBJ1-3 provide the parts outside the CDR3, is GAGVSQSPSNKVTEKGKDVELRCDPISGHTALYWYRQSLGQGLEFLIYFQGNSAPDKSGLPSDRFSAERTGGSVSTLTIQRTQQEDSAVYLCASSLVGLGSGNTIYFGEGSWLTVV.